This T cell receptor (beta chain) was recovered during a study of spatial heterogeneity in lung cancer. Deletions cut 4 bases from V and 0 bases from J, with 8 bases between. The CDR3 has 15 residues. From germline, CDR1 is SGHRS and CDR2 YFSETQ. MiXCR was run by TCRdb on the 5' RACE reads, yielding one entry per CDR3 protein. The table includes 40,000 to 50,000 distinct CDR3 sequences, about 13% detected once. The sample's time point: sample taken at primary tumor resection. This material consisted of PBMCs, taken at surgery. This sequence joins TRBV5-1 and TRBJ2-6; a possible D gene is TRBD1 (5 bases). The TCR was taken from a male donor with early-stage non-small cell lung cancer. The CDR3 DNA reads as TGCGCCAGCAGCGTGACAGTCTCTGGGGCCAACGTCCTGACTTTC. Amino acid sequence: CASSVTVSGANVLTF.